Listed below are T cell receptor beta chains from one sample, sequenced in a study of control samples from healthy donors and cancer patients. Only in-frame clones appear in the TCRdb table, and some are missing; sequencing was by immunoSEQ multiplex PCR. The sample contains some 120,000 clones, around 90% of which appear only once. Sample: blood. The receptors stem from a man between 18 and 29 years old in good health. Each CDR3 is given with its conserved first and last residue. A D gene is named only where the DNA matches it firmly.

CDR3: CASSSDTLNTEAFF
DNA: TGTGCCAGTAGTAGCGACACTCTGAACACTGAAGCTTTCTTT
V: TRBV19
D: .
J: TRBJ1-1

CDR3: CASSPVGARLFFVYNSPLHF
DNA: TGTGCCAGCAGCCCCGTGGGCGCAAGGTTATTTTTCGTGTATAATTCACCCCTCCACTTT
V: TRBV7-6
D: .
J: TRBJ1-6

CDR3: CSAPFSGEQFF
DNA: TGCAGTGCTCCTTTTTCGGGTGAGCAGTTCTTC
V: TRBV20-1
D: .
J: TRBJ2-1

CDR3: CASSQEETGIEKLFF
DNA: TGCGCCAGCAGCCAAGAAGAGACAGGGATCGAAAAACTGTTTTTT
V: TRBV4-1
D: TRBD1
J: TRBJ1-4

CDR3: CASSRQAPGGGVGGTQYF
DNA: TGTGCCAGCAGCCGCCAAGCCCCTGGCGGGGGGGTAGGGGGAACGCAGTATTTT
V: TRBV11-3
D: TRBD2
J: TRBJ2-3

CDR3: CASSSTLYNEQFF
DNA: TGTGCCAGCAGCTCGACGCTTTACAATGAGCAGTTCTTC
V: TRBV5-5
D: .
J: TRBJ2-1

CDR3: CASTLARAEKLFF
DNA: TGCGCCAGCACCCTTGCGCGGGCTGAAAAACTGTTTTTT
V: TRBV23-1
D: .
J: TRBJ1-4

CDR3: CASSVQGAGNEKLFF
DNA: TGTGCCAGCAGCGTACAGGGTGCGGGTAATGAAAAACTGTTTTTT
V: TRBV5-4
D: .
J: TRBJ1-4

CDR3: CATSDQTEYQETQYF
DNA: TGTGCCACCAGTGATCAGACAGAGTACCAAGAGACCCAGTACTTC
V: TRBV24-1
D: .
J: TRBJ2-5

CDR3: CASSSLGTGHTLQETQYF
DNA: TGTGCCAGCAGTTCGTTAGGGACAGGGCATACCCTCCAAGAGACCCAGTACTTC
V: TRBV27
D: TRBD1
J: TRBJ2-5

CDR3: CASSSSPKNIQYF
DNA: TGTGCCAGCAGCTCCTCTCCAAAAAACATTCAGTACTTC
V: TRBV7-8
D: .
J: TRBJ2-4

CDR3: CASSLLGQNNTEAFF
DNA: TGTGCCAGCAGCCTATTGGGACAGAACAACACTGAAGCTTTCTTT
V: TRBV7-9
D: TRBD1
J: TRBJ1-1